The 25 T cell receptor beta chains presented below share a single source sample, sequenced in a study of cytomegalovirus exposure and HLA in healthy donors (dated 2017 in TCRdb). The library was prepared using the immunoSEQ multiplex PCR assay. TCRdb provides this immuneACCESS table in a form limited to in-frame rearrangements. Some clones are lacking; in checked studies, under half of them reflect an unresolved V gene, and why the rest are absent is not known. The sample yields over 60,000 clones; about 95% were counted once. The ten largest clones capture over 3% of the sample. Sequenced material: PBMCs. The receptors were gathered from a man between 18 and 35 years old in good health and CMV-seronegative.

This sequence joins TRBV19 and TRBJ1-2, with TRBD1 matching 10 bases. Germline CDR1 and CDR2: LNHDA and SQIVND (reference sequence). The CDR3 is 15 residues long. V lost 7 bases to trimming and J lost 8 bases; unmatched junction nucleotides: 13. CDR3 coding DNA: TGTGCCAGTACCCCACAGGGGGACAGGGGTTCCGGCTACACCTTC. This gives the protein CASTPQGDRGSGYTF.

The genes are TRBV21-1 and TRBJ2-3; TRBD2 is taken as the D call from the table, unchecked against the DNA. TRBV21-1 is shown as a pseudogene. The length of the CDR3 is 17 residues. CDR3 loop: CASSKGLAGGLGDTQYF. The CDR3 DNA is TGTGCCAGCAGCAAAGGACTAGCGGGGGGGCTGGGAGATACGCAGTATTTT.

The chain employs TRBV10-2 and TRBJ2-1, with 13 nucleotides matching TRBD2. The CDR3 is made up of 13 amino acids. CDR1 is WSHSY and CDR2 is SAAADI in the germline V gene. J gave up 12 bases and V 4 bases, and 3 bases lay outside the gene matches. DNA of the CDR3: TGCGCCAGCAGTGCGACTAGCGGGGGGAGGCAGTTCTTC. It yields the protein CASSATSGGRQFF.

This chain joins TRBV11-3 and TRBJ2-7, with TRBD2 identical over 7 bases. The CDR3 is 14 amino acids. CDR1 SGHNT and CDR2 YENEEA come from the germline V gene. The ends lost 5 bases at V and 4 bases at J; junction bases unmatched: 8. CDR3 region: CASSPGTISYEQYF. The CDR3 DNA is TGTGCCAGCAGCCCTGGGACTATTTCATACGAGCAGTACTTC.

This rearrangement joins TRBV4-1 to TRBJ2-7, with no clear D. The V and J ends lost 0 bases and 5 bases respectively, with 20 bases between them. The germline gives CDR1 MGHRA, CDR2 YSYEKL. CDR3 length equals 17 residues. As DNA, the CDR3 is TGCGCCAGCAGCCAAGATTCTGTCGCCAGGCCCGACGACGAGCAGTACTTC. It translates to CASSQDSVARPDDEQYF.

The chain combines TRBV9 with TRBJ1-5, with a possible D match to TRBD1 (5 bases). This CDR3 has 16 residues. Germline CDR1 is SGDLS and CDR2 is YYNGEE. V lost 4 bases and J 2 bases, leaving 16 bases between the germline ends. The CDR3 here is CASSPSGGGGNQPQHF. In DNA, the CDR3 is TGTGCCAGCAGCCCCAGCGGAGGAGGGGGCAATCAGCCCCAGCATTTT.

This chain connects TRBV30 to TRBJ1-3, with 9 bases fitting TRBD1. V lost 1 base and J lost 4; bases outside the gene matches: 8. From germline, CDR1 is GTSNPN and CDR2 SVGIG (reference sequence). CDR3 length equals 16 residues. The CDR3 bases are TGTGCCTGGAGTGGTGAGACAGGGGGAGCCGGAAACACCATATATTTT. The encoded protein is CAWSGETGGAGNTIYF.

The chain uses TRBV5-6 and TRBJ2-7, with unresolved D. V was shortened by 3 bases and J by 0 bases, with 13 bases between the two germline ends. The germline gives CDR1 SGHDT, CDR2 YYEEEE. The CDR3 consists of 15 residues. The CDR3 nucleotides read TGTGCCAGCAGCTACAATGGTTTAAGCTCCTACGAGCAGTACTTC. Amino acids: CASSYNGLSSYEQYF.

The V and J genes are TRBV18 and TRBJ2-1; 13 nucleotides agree with TRBD2. V trimming: 3 bases; J trimming: 4 bases; junction bases outside the gene matches: 6. From germline, CDR1 is KGHSH and CDR2 LQKENI. This CDR3 contains 17 residues. The CDR3 loop is CASSPVETSGGYNEQFF. The CDR3 region has the DNA TGTGCCAGCTCACCTGTTGAGACTAGCGGGGGGTACAATGAGCAGTTCTTC.

The rearrangement links TRBV2 to TRBJ1-3; D is undetermined. V gave up 7 bases and J gave up 0 bases, with 10 bases separating them. This CDR3 contains 14 residues. Germline CDR1 reads SNHLY; CDR2 reads FYNNEI. The CDR3 region has the DNA TGTGCCAGCAATGGCCCCCTCTCTGGAAACACCATATATTTT. This encodes CASNGPLSGNTIYF.

The chain links TRBV28 to TRBJ1-2; unclear D gene. The germline CDR1 and CDR2 sequences are MDHEN and SYDVKM. V dropped 5 bases and J dropped 4 bases, with 11 bases sitting between them. The CDR3 extends over 13 amino acids. The CDR3 spells CASSPRTGYGYTF. The CDR3 DNA reads TGTGCCAGCAGTCCCCGGACTGGCTATGGCTACACCTTC.

The chain carries TRBV18 and TRBJ1-2; a possible D gene is TRBD1 (5 bases). This CDR3 is 14 amino acids long. Trimming took 5 bases from V and 0 from J, leaving 10 bases between them. Per germline, CDR1 KGHSH and CDR2 LQKENI. The CDR3 spells CASSRQNANYGYTF. CDR3 in DNA: TGTGCCAGCTCAAGACAGAATGCTAACTATGGCTACACCTTC.

The V gene is TRBV27, the J gene TRBJ2-4; possible D gene TRBD1, 6 bases. V shed 5 bases and J shed 6 bases, with 14 bases lying between them. The CDR3 totals 14 residues. CDR1 is MNHEY and CDR2 is SMNVEV in the germline V gene (reference sequence). CDR3: CASSSQGLGNIQYF. The CDR3 coding sequence is TGTGCCAGCAGTAGCCAGGGGTTAGGAAACATTCAGTACTTC.

The chain links TRBV19 to TRBJ2-3, with a tentative D call TRBD2 (7 bases). CDR3 length equals 14 residues. With 7 bases removed from V and 1 base from J, the gap between germline ends came to 12 bases. The germline V gene has CDR1 LNHDA and CDR2 SQIVND (reference sequence). The CDR3 DNA reads TGTGCCAGTAATCGGGGGGCTCGCACAGATACGCAGTATTTT. It translates to CASNRGARTDTQYF.

The chain couples TRBV7-9 to TRBJ1-4, with TRBD1 matching 7 bases. The CDR3 sequence is 15 residues long. V was clipped by 4 bases and J by 4 bases; unmatched bases: 6. In germline, CDR1 is SEHNR, CDR2 FQNEAQ (reference sequence). CDR3 amino acids: CASSSDRVNNEKLFF. The CDR3, as DNA: TGTGCCAGCAGCTCTGACAGGGTGAATAATGAAAAACTGTTTTTT.

V and J are TRBV7-8 and TRBJ1-5; unclear D gene. The germline CDR1 and CDR2 sequences are SGHVS and FQNEAQ. The CDR3 is 14 residues long. V lost 4 bases and J lost 6, with 13 bases in between. The CDR3 sequence: CASSSLSGSQPQHF. The DNA for the CDR3 is TGTGCCAGCAGCTCCCTATCGGGGAGTCAGCCCCAGCATTTT.

This clone was found a few times. The V call is TRBV6-1, the J call TRBJ1-5, with a weak D call TRBD1 (6 bases). Trimming left V 0 bases short and J 2 bases short, with 11 bases between. The CDR3 has 16 residues. The V gene's germline CDR1 is MNHNS and CDR2 SASEGT. CDR3 in amino acids: CASSEAGGGGNQPQHF. The CDR3 coding sequence is TGTGCCAGCAGTGAAGCGGGAGGGGGAGGCAATCAGCCCCAGCATTTT.

This clone was seen once. J is TRBJ2-3 and V is TRBV5-1, with D tentatively TRBD1 (5 bases). The CDR3 length is 15 residues. The germline gives CDR1 SGHRS, CDR2 YFSETQ. Trimming took 1 base from V and 0 from J, leaving 9 bases between them. The CDR3 bases are TGCGCCAGCAGCTTGTTTCGACAGAGCACAGATACGCAGTATTTT. Protein sequence: CASSLFRQSTDTQYF.

This clone was found a few times. The gene calls are TRBV6-4 and TRBJ2-1; possible D gene TRBD1, 6 bases. The germline CDR1 and CDR2 sequences are MRHNA and SNTAGT. The CDR3 length is 14 residues. The V end was cut by 3 bases, the J end by 5 bases, with 11 bases between. CDR3 sequence reads: CASSEGQSHNEQFF. The CDR3 DNA sequence: TGTGCCAGCAGTGAAGGACAGAGCCACAATGAGCAGTTCTTC.

This chain connects TRBV11-1 to TRBJ2-1; 8 bases match TRBD1. CDR3 size: 14 residues. Germline CDR1 and CDR2: SGHAT and FQDESV (reference sequence). V was clipped by 5 bases and J by 6 bases; unmatched bases: 6. CDR3 DNA sequence: TGTGCCAGCAGCCCCCCGGGACAGGTCAATGAGCAGTTCTTC. Amino acid sequence: CASSPPGQVNEQFF.

The genes are TRBV30 and TRBJ1-3; D might be TRBD1 (6 bases). Trimming took off 2 bases at V and 3 bases at J, with 14 bases between the two ends. Germline V gene sequence: CDR1 GTSNPN, CDR2 SVGIG (reference sequence). The CDR3 is made up of 15 amino acids. DNA of the CDR3: TGTGCCTGGAGTACGGGGGGCGGAGGTGGAAACACCATATATTTT. Encoded protein: CAWSTGGGGGNTIYF.

The rearrangement links TRBV7-9 to TRBJ2-3, with D maybe TRBD2 (6 bases). The CDR3 is 16 residues long. CDR1 SEHNR and CDR2 FQNEAQ come from the germline V gene (reference sequence). V dropped 4 bases and J dropped 3 bases, with 17 bases sitting between them. The CDR3 spells CASSSRTGTSTDTQYF. The CDR3, as DNA: TGTGCCAGCAGCTCAAGAACCGGGACTTCAACAGATACGCAGTATTTT.

The CDR3 DNA is TGTGCCACGGGACAGGGAACAGGACTTGGTCAGCCCCAGCATTTT. It is translated as CATGQGTGLGQPQHF. The chain is built from TRBV19 and TRBJ1-5; 9 bases are shared with TRBD1. CDR3 length: 15 residues. J lost 6 bases, V lost 10 bases, and 13 bases had no gene match. The germline CDR1 and CDR2 sequences are LNHDA and SQIVND (reference sequence). The complete variable domain, with remaining parts taken from reference TRBV19 and TRBJ1-5, reads DGGITQSPKYLFRKEGQNVTLSCEQNLNHDAMYWYRQDPGQGLRLIYYSQIVNDFQKGDIAEGYSVSREKKESFPLTVTSAQKNPTAFYLCATGQGTGLGQPQHFGDGTRLSIL.

This clone has just one count. The gene calls are TRBV5-1 and TRBJ2-7, with TRBD1 as a possible D gene (6 bases). CDR3 length equals 14 residues. Trimming pared 0 bases from V and 0 bases from J, leaving 7 bases between. Germline V gene sequence: CDR1 SGHRS, CDR2 YFSETQ. CDR3 coding DNA: TGCGCCAGCAGCTTGGACAGGGCCTCCTACGAGCAGTACTTC. This codes for CASSLDRASYEQYF.

The chain recombines TRBV27 with TRBJ2-5; no reliable D call. Germline V gene lookup returns CDR1 MNHEY and CDR2 SMNVEV (reference sequence). V dropped 4 bases and J dropped 4 bases, with 7 bases sitting between them. There are 12 residues in the CDR3. The CDR3 loop reads CASSSGGETQYF. CDR3 sequence (DNA): TGTGCCAGCAGTTCAGGTGGAGAGACCCAGTACTTC.